This T cell receptor beta chain came from a study of blood T cell repertoires in COVID-19. Study at large: Samples came from the United States, Italy and Spain, spanning acute and convalescent COVID-19. T cells, B-cell-depleted T cells, or PBMCs provided the cDNA or gDNA that served as material.

In the source study's methods: Amplification of reference gene primers provided the estimated nucleated cell counts. Assay used: immunoSEQ multiplex PCR; TCRdb lists only in-frame clones, some missing. The DNA was the basis for D and trimming; V, J and clone size are from that table. The sample shows under 150,000 clones, approximately 87% of them seen only once. This CDR3 is built from 14 residues. V was trimmed by 0 bases and J by 5 bases, leaving 10 bases between them. Per germline, CDR1 LGHDT and CDR2 YNNKEL (reference sequence). Sequenced material: peripheral blood. This TCR was recovered from a man aged 50 to 60 with active COVID-19. The gene calls are TRBV3-1 (or the pseudogene TRBV3-2) and TRBJ1-1; tentatively, D is TRBD1 (5 bases). The CDR3 coding sequence is TGTGCCAGCAGCCAAGATAGGGGTAGGACTGAAGCTTTCTTT. This encodes CASSQDRGRTEAFF.